A selection of T cell receptor beta chains follows, all from one sample in a study of blood T cell repertoires in COVID-19. The table came from immunoSEQ multiplex PCR; TCRdb's copy has only in-frame clones and leaves some out. The profile covers 150,000 to 200,000 clones, with around 80% appearing a single time and 17% taken by the ten largest. The sample was PBMCs or T cells enriched from blood (not recorded which). The receptors here all came from a woman between 45 and 65 years old who had recovered from COVID-19. The CDR3 runs from the conserved cysteine through the conserved F or W. A D gene is named only where the DNA matches it firmly. The size of a clone is reported for some rows only, either as once, few or many, or as a class for expanded clones.

-	TRBV4-1	TRBJ2-1	-	CASSQDLNRLNEQFF	TGCGCCAGCAGCCAAGATCTGAACAGGCTTAATGAGCAGTTCTTC
-	TRBV24-1	TRBJ1-5	TRBD1	CATSDSRTGSNQPQHF	TGTGCCACCAGTGATTCCCGGACAGGGAGCAATCAGCCCCAGCATTTT
-	TRBV7-6	TRBJ1-2	TRBD1	CASRDNPRGRVYGYTF	TGTGCCAGCCGAGACAATCCCAGGGGGCGGGTCTATGGCTACACCTTC
-	TRBV24-1	TRBJ1-2	TRBD1	CATSDPTGGSYGYTF	TGTGCCACCAGTGATCCAACAGGGGGCAGCTATGGCTACACCTTC
-	TRBV28	TRBJ2-5	TRBD1	CASSLEGALQETQYF	TGTGCCAGCAGTTTAGAGGGGGCCCTACAAGAGACCCAGTACTTC
-	TRBV19	TRBJ2-3	-	CASSMEDDETDTQYF	TGTGCCAGTAGTATGGAGGACGACGAGACAGATACGCAGTATTTT
-	TRBV18	TRBJ1-4	TRBD1	CASSPQGAREKLFF	TGTGCCAGCTCACCACAGGGGGCAAGGGAAAAACTGTTTTTT
-	TRBV24-1	TRBJ1-6	TRBD1	CATQDRFNSPLHF	TGTGCCACCCAGGACAGGTTCAATTCACCCCTCCACTTT
few	TRBV7-2	TRBJ2-7	TRBD2	CASSPVAGGPVEQYF	TGTGCCAGCAGCCCGGTAGCGGGAGGGCCGGTCGAGCAGTACTTC
-	TRBV27	TRBJ1-1	-	CASSLGAPNTEAFF	TGTGCCAGCAGTTTAGGGGCACCGAACACTGAAGCTTTCTTT
few	TRBV4-1	TRBJ1-6	-	CASSQDSGESNSPLHF	TGCGCCAGCAGCCAAGACTCAGGGGAATCCAATTCACCCCTCCACTTT
-	TRBV4-2	TRBJ2-1	TRBD2	CASSQEIPAGGRNEQFF	TGTGCCAGCAGCCAAGAAATACCAGCGGGAGGGCGGAATGAGCAGTTCTTC
-	TRBV18	TRBJ1-1	-	CASSTYQEGTEAFF	TGTGCCAGCTCGACATATCAAGAGGGCACTGAAGCTTTCTTT
few	TRBV19	TRBJ1-2	TRBD1	CASIAGQGIEDGYTF	TGTGCCAGTATCGCGGGACAGGGCATCGAGGATGGCTACACCTTC
-	TRBV25-1	TRBJ1-1	TRBD1	CASSESTGPNTEAFF	TGTGCCAGCAGTGAGTCGACAGGGCCGAACACTGAAGCTTTCTTT
once	TRBV27	TRBJ2-7	TRBD2	CASSSLSSGRHEQYF	TGTGCCAGCAGTTCCCTGTCTAGCGGGAGACACGAGCAGTACTTC
-	TRBV4-2	TRBJ2-2	TRBD2	CASSQDVAGGPNTGELFF	TGTGCCAGCAGCCAAGATGTGGCGGGAGGGCCGAACACCGGGGAGCTGTTTTTT
-	TRBV11-1	TRBJ1-1	-	CASSFGRTTFF	TGTGCCAGCAGCTTTGGGAGAACGACTTTCTTT
-	TRBV28	TRBJ2-1	TRBD1	CASSLGTGQGHNEQFF	TGTGCCAGCAGCCTAGGTACGGGACAGGGCCACAATGAGCAGTTCTTC
-	TRBV27	TRBJ2-1	-	CASSFQSPLGNEQFF	TGTGCCAGCAGTTTTCAGTCCCCGCTTGGCAATGAGCAGTTCTTC
-	TRBV3-1/TRBV3-2	TRBJ1-2	-	CASSQGMGLSGYTF	TGTGCCAGCAGCCAAGGGATGGGACTGAGTGGCTACACCTTC
few	TRBV5-1	TRBJ1-2	TRBD1	CASSTDSTGGRVSTF	TGCGCCAGCAGCACGGACTCGACAGGGGGTAGAGTCTCCACCTTC
-	TRBV30	TRBJ2-1	-	CAWSLSGFSYNEQFF	TGTGCCTGGAGCCTTAGCGGTTTCTCCTACAATGAGCAGTTCTTC
once	TRBV18	TRBJ1-1	-	CASSPGANTEAFF	TGTGCCAGCTCACCGGGGGCGAACACTGAAGCTTTCTTT
-	TRBV27	TRBJ2-1	-	CASSLQVWRYNEQFF	TGTGCCAGCAGTTTACAAGTGTGGAGATACAATGAGCAGTTCTTC
-	TRBV2	TRBJ1-4	-	CASSQTTMGEKLFF	TGTGCCAGCAGCCAGACTACAATGGGGGAAAAACTGTTTTTT
-	TRBV5-1	TRBJ2-7	-	CASSLSVTSVNEQYF	TGCGCCAGCAGCTTGTCGGTTACTAGTGTCAACGAGCAGTACTTC
few	TRBV4-2	TRBJ1-5	TRBD1	CASSQEFRGLNQPQHF	TGTGCCAGCAGCCAAGAATTCAGGGGGCTGAATCAGCCCCAGCATTTT
-	TRBV28	TRBJ2-7	-	CASRLDSSYEQYF	TGTGCCAGCAGACTCGACAGCTCCTACGAGCAGTACTTC
-	TRBV30	TRBJ2-3	TRBD2	CAWSGLAGALLDTQYF	TGTGCCTGGAGTGGGCTAGCGGGAGCTCTCCTGGATACGCAGTATTTT
-	TRBV18	TRBJ2-3	-	CASSSFTDTQYF	TGTGCCAGCTCTTCCTTCACAGATACGCAGTATTTT
once	TRBV19	TRBJ2-3	-	CASSIGAGWADTQYF	TGTGCCAGTAGTATAGGTGCGGGGTGGGCAGATACGCAGTATTTT
-	TRBV19	TRBJ2-3	TRBD2	CASRRTSGSMTDTQYF	TGTGCCAGTAGGAGGACTAGCGGGAGTATGACAGATACGCAGTATTTT
once	TRBV4-2	TRBJ2-1	TRBD2	CASSQDPGTSGSYNEQFF	TGTGCCAGCAGCCAAGACCCCGGGACTAGCGGAAGCTACAATGAGCAGTTCTTC
-	TRBV20-1	TRBJ2-1	-	CSSGVEEQFF	TGCAGTTCAGGGGTTGAGGAGCAGTTCTTC
-	TRBV30	TRBJ1-4	-	CAWSVGGRGEKLFF	TGTGCCTGGAGTGTAGGCGGAAGGGGGGAAAAACTGTTTTTT
few	TRBV5-1	TRBJ1-6	-	CASSLGQTGNSPLHF	TGCGCCAGCAGCTTAGGACAGACCGGGAATTCACCCCTCCACTTT
-	TRBV7-8	TRBJ2-4	-	CASSLARAGRDIQYF	TGTGCCAGCAGCTTAGCGCGGGCAGGCCGGGACATTCAGTACTTC
-	TRBV5-1	TRBJ1-2	TRBD1	CASSRGQGAHGYTF	TGCGCCAGCAGCCGGGGACAGGGGGCGCATGGCTACACCTTC
-	TRBV2	TRBJ1-5	-	CASRSVEDQPQHF	TGTGCCAGCAGATCTGTAGAAGATCAGCCCCAGCATTTT
-	TRBV5-4	TRBJ2-3	-	CASSYDFQYTQYF	TGTGCCAGCAGCTATGATTTTCAGTATACGCAGTATTTT